Listed below are T cell receptor beta chains from one sample, sequenced in a study of lymphopenia after photon versus proton radiotherapy. Assay used: immunoSEQ multiplex PCR; TCRdb lists only in-frame clones, some missing. The profile shows approximately 22,000 clones, 65% to 85% of them singletons. The source was peripheral blood, collected from a patient treated with proton-based radiotherapy. These receptor sequences come from a woman aged 70 to 79 with pancreatic cancer. The CDR3 runs from the conserved cysteine through the conserved F or W. A D gene is named only where the DNA matches it firmly. Where a row states a size, it is once, few, many or the class of an expanded clone; other rows omit it.

j_call v_call d_call clone_size cdr3_nt cdr3_aa
TRBJ1-2 TRBV19 . . TGTGCCAGTAAGAAGGCGGATCTTCTCTATGGCTACACCTTC CASKKADLLYGYTF
TRBJ1-1 TRBV9 TRBD1 . TGTGCCAGCAGCGTAGATTCAGGGGGGCTGGGCACTGAAGCTTTCTTT CASSVDSGGLGTEAFF
TRBJ2-3 TRBV5-1 . once TGCGCCAGCAGCTCCGGGACATCGACAGATACGCAGTATTTT CASSSGTSTDTQYF
TRBJ2-3 TRBV18 . . TGTGCCAGCTCACCACAAGACAGCACAGATACGCAGTATTTT CASSPQDSTDTQYF
TRBJ1-3 TRBV10-2 . . TGCGCCAGCAGTGAGTCAGGATACTCTGGAAACACCATATATTTT CASSESGYSGNTIYF
TRBJ1-2 TRBV5-1 . once TGCGCCAGCAGCTTGGCCGTGGCCAGGTCGGGCTACACCTTC CASSLAVARSGYTF
TRBJ1-5 TRBV4-3 . . TGCGCCAGCAGCCCAGGCCCCGGGGTAGCGGGCAATCAGCCCCAGCATTTT CASSPGPGVAGNQPQHF
TRBJ2-6 TRBV18 . once TGTGCCAGCTCACAGCAGGGGAGCTCTGGGGCCAACGTCCTGACTTTC CASSQQGSSGANVLTF
TRBJ2-1 TRBV12-5 . . TGTGCTAGTGCTGAGATCTACAATGAGCAGTTCTTC CASAEIYNEQFF
TRBJ2-2 TRBV7-3 TRBD1 . TGTGCCAGCAGCTTACGGTTAAGGTTGGACAGGGAGTCCGGGGAGCTGTTTTTT CASSLRLRLDRESGELFF